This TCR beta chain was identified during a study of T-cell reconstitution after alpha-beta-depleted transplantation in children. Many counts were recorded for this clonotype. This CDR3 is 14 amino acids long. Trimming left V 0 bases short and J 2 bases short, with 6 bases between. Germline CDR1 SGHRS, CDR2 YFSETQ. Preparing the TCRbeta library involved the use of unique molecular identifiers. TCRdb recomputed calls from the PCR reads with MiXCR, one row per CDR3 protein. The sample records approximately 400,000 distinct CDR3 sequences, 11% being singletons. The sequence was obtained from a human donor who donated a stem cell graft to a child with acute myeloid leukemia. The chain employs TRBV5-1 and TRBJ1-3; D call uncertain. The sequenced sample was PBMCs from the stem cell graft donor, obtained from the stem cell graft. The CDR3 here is CASSLGGTGNTIYF. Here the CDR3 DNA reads TGCGCCAGCAGCTTGGGGGGAACTGGAAACACCATATATTTT.